These 7 T cell receptor beta chains came from one sample sequenced in a study of blood T cell repertoires in COVID-19. Here immunoSEQ multiplex PCR was the method, and the copy in TCRdb shows in-frame clones only, minus some. Here the sample spans 250,000 to 350,000 clones, 70% to 90% being singletons. Sequencing used PBMCs or T cells enriched from blood (not recorded which). The source is a woman aged 25-40 years who had recovered from COVID-19.

This clone came up many times. This chain connects TRBV30 to TRBJ1-6; TRBD1 might be the D (5 bases). There are 15 residues in the CDR3. Between the trimmed V and J ends, which lost 0 bases and 7 bases, there was a span of 13 bases. Germline V gene sequence: CDR1 GTSNPN, CDR2 SVGIG (reference sequence). The CDR3 nucleotides are TGTGCCTGGAGTGTAGGGGTTAACCGAAATTCACCCCTCCACTTT. Its translation: CAWSVGVNRNSPLHF.

The chain couples TRBV30 to TRBJ2-7, with unresolved D. The CDR3 is made up of 11 amino acids. V lost 4 bases to trimming and J lost 3 bases, with 7 bases between them. The V gene's germline CDR1 is GTSNPN and CDR2 SVGIG (reference sequence). The CDR3 region has the DNA TGTGCCTGGACAGGCCTCTACGAGCAGTACTTC. Residues: CAWTGLYEQYF.

The chain recombines TRBV7-8 with TRBJ1-1; D is ambiguous. Looked up from germline, CDR1 is SGHVS and CDR2 is FQNEAQ. The ends were cut back, 5 bases at V and 1 base at J, with 14 bases in the middle. The CDR3 is 15 amino acids. This CDR3 is CASSPTLLGNTEAFF. In nucleotides, the CDR3 is TGTGCCAGCAGCCCGACACTGCTGGGGAACACTGAAGCTTTCTTT.

The chain links TRBV19 to TRBJ1-2, with 8 bases lining up with TRBD1. Looked up from germline, CDR1 is LNHDA and CDR2 is SQIVND (reference sequence). V was clipped by 5 bases and J by 7 bases; unmatched bases: 12. This CDR3 contains 15 residues. The CDR3 loop is CASSPGQVRIFGYTF. CDR3 nucleotide sequence: TGTGCCAGTAGTCCGGGACAGGTGAGGATCTTTGGCTACACCTTC.

This chain uses TRBV28 with TRBJ1-5, with D perhaps matching TRBD1 (5 bases). Germline V gene sequence: CDR1 MDHEN, CDR2 SYDVKM. Trimming left V 5 bases short and J 5 bases short, with 10 bases between. The CDR3 spans 13 residues. CDR3 region: CASSVRGDQPQHF. The CDR3 DNA reads TGTGCCAGCAGTGTGCGGGGGGATCAGCCCCAGCATTTT.

Turning to this clone: Relative to the germline gene, one junction end is altered; a read error may explain this. The chain employs TRBV7-7 and TRBJ1-4, with D perhaps matching TRBD1 (5 bases). The CDR3 loop spans 15 amino acids. CDR1 is SSHAT and CDR2 is FNYEAQ in the germline V gene (reference sequence). The CDR3 here is CASSLSDQGGEKLFF. The CDR3 nucleotides are TGTGCTAGCAGCTTATCAGACCAGGGAGGAGAAAAACTGTTTTTT.

This rearrangement joins TRBV6-5 to TRBJ2-7; 8 bases match TRBD1. The CDR3 totals 14 residues. Looked up from germline, CDR1 is MNHEY and CDR2 is SVGAGI. V lost 5 bases, J lost 1 base, and 4 bases stayed unmatched. The CDR3 reads CASSRTGTSYEQYF. Written as DNA, the CDR3 is TGTGCCAGCAGTCGGACAGGGACGTCCTACGAGCAGTACTTC.